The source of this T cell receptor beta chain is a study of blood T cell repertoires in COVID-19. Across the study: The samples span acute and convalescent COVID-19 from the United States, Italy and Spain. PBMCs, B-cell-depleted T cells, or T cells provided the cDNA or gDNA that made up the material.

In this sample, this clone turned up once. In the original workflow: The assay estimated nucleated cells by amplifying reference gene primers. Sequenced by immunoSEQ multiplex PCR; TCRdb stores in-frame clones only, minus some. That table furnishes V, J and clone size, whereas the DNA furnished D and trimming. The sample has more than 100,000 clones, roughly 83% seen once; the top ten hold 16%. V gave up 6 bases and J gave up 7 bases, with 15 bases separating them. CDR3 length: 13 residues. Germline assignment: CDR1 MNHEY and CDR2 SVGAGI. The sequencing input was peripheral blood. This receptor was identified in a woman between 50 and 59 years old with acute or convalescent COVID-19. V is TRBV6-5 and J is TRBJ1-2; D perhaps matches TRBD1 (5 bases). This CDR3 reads CASRATVEGGYTF. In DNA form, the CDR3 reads TGTGCCAGCAGAGCGACAGTAGAAGGTGGCTACACCTTC.